These 25 T cell receptor beta chains were sequenced from one sample in a study of PD-1 blockade in classical Hodgkin lymphoma. Every patient was affected by relapse after autologous stem cell transplantation, while exposure to brentuximab vedotin was not uniform. Libraries were prepared by immunoSEQ multiplex PCR; TCRdb keeps only in-frame clonotypes and omits some of them. Among about 100,000 clones listed, 75% to 90% were seen once. Sequenced material: peripheral blood mononuclear cells (PBMCs), taken before the second cycle of nivolumab. The receptors were gathered from a human donor with classical Hodgkin lymphoma.

V and J are TRBV7-2 and TRBJ1-2, with 7 nucleotides matching TRBD1. The germline V gene has CDR1 SGHTA and CDR2 FQGNSA. This CDR3 is built from 13 residues. The V segment lost 5 bases and the J segment 4 bases; nucleotides outside the gene matches: 4. CDR3 residues: CASSRDSLYGYTF. The CDR3 DNA is TGTGCCAGCAGCCGGGACAGCCTCTATGGCTACACCTTC.

The chain uses TRBV30 and TRBJ2-6; a weak D match, TRBD2 (5 bases). This CDR3 has 18 residues. Germline-derived CDR1 and CDR2 are GTSNPN and SVGIG (reference sequence). V was trimmed by 2 bases and J by 0 bases, leaving 17 bases between them. CDR3 sequence: CAWSRTRTSGSGANVLTF. In DNA form, the CDR3 reads TGTGCCTGGAGTAGGACCCGGACTTCCGGCTCTGGGGCCAACGTCCTGACTTTC.

The CDR3 here is CASRGAPYEQYF. CDR3 nucleotides: TGTGCCAGCCGGGGGGCACCCTACGAGCAGTACTTC. The V call is TRBV6-5, the J call TRBJ2-7, with D possibly matching TRBD2 (7 bases). The CDR3 covers 12 residues. Trimming shortened V by 8 bases and J by 2 bases, and 10 bases separated the two germline ends. The germline gives CDR1 MNHEY, CDR2 SVGAGI.

J is TRBJ2-2 and V is TRBV6-1, with D perhaps matching TRBD1 or TRBD2 (7 bases each). V was trimmed by 4 bases and J by 6 bases, leaving 18 bases between them. The germline CDR1 and CDR2 sequences are MNHNS and SASEGT. The CDR3 has 16 residues. As DNA, the CDR3 is TGTGCCAGCAGTGCCCCAACGACAGGGAGGGCCGGGGAGCTGTTTTTT. Protein product: CASSAPTTGRAGELFF.

The chain joins TRBV11-2 to TRBJ2-7, with no clear D. The CDR3 has 13 residues. Between the trimmed V and J ends, which lost 2 bases and 1 base, there was a span of 6 bases. The germline CDR1 and CDR2 sequences are SGHAT and FQNNGV. The CDR3 nucleotides read TGTGCCAGCAGCTTATGGCAGTCCTACGAGCAGTACTTC. It encodes CASSLWQSYEQYF.

The chain couples TRBV9 to TRBJ2-7, with a possible D match to TRBD2 (6 bases). CDR3 length: 13 amino acids. The germline V and J ends were trimmed by 0 bases and 6 bases, with 10 bases remaining between them. Germline CDR1 and CDR2: SGDLS and YYNGEE. Written as DNA, the CDR3 is TGTGCCAGCAGCGTAGGGGAGGAGGTCGAGCAGTACTTC. This sequence encodes CASSVGEEVEQYF.

The gene calls are TRBV11-2 and TRBJ2-7, with TRBD1 matching 7 bases. The V gene end was trimmed by 0 bases and the J gene end by 0 bases; junction bases not matched to a gene: 2. Germline loops: CDR1 SGHAT, CDR2 FQNNGV. This CDR3 is built from 15 residues. The CDR3 sequence is CASSLEGQVSYEQYF. Here the CDR3 DNA reads TGTGCCAGCAGCTTAGAAGGACAGGTCTCCTACGAGCAGTACTTC.

The CDR3 nucleotides are TGTGCCATCAGTGAAAACGGTAACACAGATACGCAGTATTTT. It codes for CAISENGNTDTQYF. This chain links TRBV10-3 with TRBJ2-3; D unclear. CDR1 and CDR2 from the germline V gene are ENHRY and SYGVKD. The CDR3 is 14 amino acids. Deletions cut 3 bases from V and 2 bases from J, with 9 bases between.

This clone occurred once. The V gene is TRBV12-5, the J gene TRBJ1-3, with 8 bases aligning to TRBD1. This CDR3 has 16 amino acids. V was clipped by 5 bases and J by 0 bases; unmatched bases: 6. CDR1 is LGHNT and CDR2 is FRNRAP in the germline V gene. CDR3 in amino acids: CASGRSTGGSGNTIYF. CDR3 coding DNA: TGTGCTAGTGGTCGCTCAACAGGGGGCTCTGGAAACACCATATATTTT.

This clone was detected only once. The chain couples TRBV6-9 to TRBJ1-2, with TRBD1 matching 9 bases. Germline assignment: CDR1 MNHGY and CDR2 SVAAGI. Trimming removed 4 bases from V and 0 bases from J; junction bases left unmatched: 21. The length of the CDR3 is 21 residues. CDR3 sequence: CASSFGGRDRDAKGTNYGYTF. In DNA form, the CDR3 reads TGTGCCAGCAGTTTTGGGGGCCGGGACAGGGACGCGAAGGGCACTAACTATGGCTACACCTTC.

This clone was observed a single time. The chain couples TRBV9 to TRBJ2-1; 10 nucleotides line up with TRBD2. CDR1 and CDR2 (germline): SGDLS, YYNGEE. J was trimmed by 5 bases and V by 0 bases; bases with no gene match: 8. This CDR3 is 17 amino acids long. This CDR3 reads CASSVAWSSGGNNEQFF. CDR3 DNA sequence: TGTGCCAGCAGCGTAGCTTGGTCTAGCGGGGGAAACAATGAGCAGTTCTTC.

V usage is TRBV7-9 and J usage is TRBJ2-7, with D possibly matching TRBD2 (6 bases). V was pared by 5 bases and J by 6 bases, with 11 bases between. The germline CDR1 and CDR2 sequences are SEHNR and FQNEAQ (reference sequence). The CDR3 runs 12 residues. CDR3 nucleotides: TGTGCCAGCAGCCAGGTGGGGGGCGAGCAGTACTTC. Protein sequence: CASSQVGGEQYF.

The chain joins TRBV14 to TRBJ2-2; D gene uncertain. The CDR3 contains 14 residues. V lost 4 bases and J lost 3, with 9 bases in between. Germline CDR1 is SGHDN and CDR2 is FVKESK. The chain's CDR3 is CASSPLMDTGELFF. CDR3 coding DNA: TGTGCCAGCAGCCCACTGATGGACACCGGGGAGCTGTTTTTT.

The CDR3 DNA is TGTGCCAGCAGACTACGAACAGGGACCGGGGAGCTGTTTTTT. Protein product: CASRLRTGTGELFF. V usage is TRBV7-9 and J usage is TRBJ2-2, with D possibly TRBD1 on 6 matching bases. Trimming stripped 6 bases from V and 5 bases from J, with 13 bases between. The germline V gene has CDR1 SEHNR and CDR2 FQNEAQ (reference sequence). The CDR3 loop spans 14 amino acids. Variable domain in full (rest from reference TRBV7-9 and TRBJ2-2): DTGVSQNPRHKITKRGQNVTFRCDPISEHNRLYWYRQTLGQGPEFLTYFQNEAQLEKSRLLSDRFSAERPKGSFSTLEIQRTEQGDSAMYLCASRLRTGTGELFFGEGSRLTVL.

The chain is built from TRBV5-1 and TRBJ2-1; TRBD2 might be the D (5 bases). CDR3 size: 16 residues. Germline values: CDR1 SGHRS, CDR2 YFSETQ. Trimming took 3 bases from V and 4 from J, leaving 17 bases between them. This chain's CDR3 is CASSSIRSADYNEQFF. In DNA form, the CDR3 reads TGCGCCAGCAGCTCCATCCGGTCAGCGGATTACAATGAGCAGTTCTTC.

This clone was picked up one time. The V and J genes are TRBV6-1 and TRBJ2-7, with D perhaps matching TRBD1 (6 bases). The germline V gene has CDR1 MNHNS and CDR2 SASEGT. Trimming shortened V by 6 bases and J by 0 bases, and 12 bases separated the two germline ends. The CDR3 contains 14 residues. CDR3 sequence: CASRFRDTSYEQYF. The CDR3 DNA reads as TGTGCCAGCAGATTCCGGGACACCTCCTACGAGCAGTACTTC.

In regard to this clone: No DNA is shown, since the ends of the CDR3 on it are uncertain; the CDR3 is the one TCRdb lists. The chain couples TRBV6-7 to TRBJ2-1; the table's D call, TRBD1, was not checked against the DNA. TRBV6-7 is annotated as an ORF whose role is uncertain. The CDR3 has 16 residues if both end residues are counted. CDR3 loop: CASSYSGPVGQGILFF.

This chain uses TRBV29-1 with TRBJ1-1; D may be TRBD1 (5 bases). The CDR3 loop spans 13 amino acids. The germline V gene has CDR1 SQVTM and CDR2 ANQGSEA. Trimming left V 4 bases short and J 4 bases short, with 13 bases between. The CDR3 region is CSVGQDGGTEAFF. In nucleotides, the CDR3 is TGCAGCGTTGGCCAGGACGGGGGCACTGAAGCTTTCTTT.

The chain carries TRBV7-9 and TRBJ2-3; 10 bases are a match to TRBD2. The CDR3 extends over 15 amino acids. In germline, CDR1 is SEHNR, CDR2 FQNEAQ (reference sequence). J was trimmed by 2 bases and V by 6 bases; bases with no gene match: 5. CDR3 coding DNA: TGTGCCAGCAGGCCTGGGACTAGCGACACAGATACGCAGTATTTT. Residues: CASRPGTSDTDTQYF.

The V gene is TRBV27, the J gene TRBJ2-7; no clear D. The V gene's germline CDR1 is MNHEY and CDR2 SMNVEV (reference sequence). V dropped 1 base and J dropped 0 bases, with 7 bases sitting between them. The CDR3 has 14 residues. Written as DNA, the CDR3 is TGTGCCAGCAGTTTATACAGTAGCTCCTACGAGCAGTACTTC. Its translation: CASSLYSSSYEQYF.

J is TRBJ2-7 and V is TRBV27, with 7 bases that match TRBD1. The CDR3 covers 14 residues. V lost 6 bases, J lost 3 bases, and 8 bases stayed unmatched. The germline V gene encodes CDR1 MNHEY and CDR2 SMNVEV (reference sequence). This chain's CDR3 is CASRAPGQLYEQYF. CDR3 nucleotides: TGTGCCAGCAGGGCTCCGGGACAGCTCTACGAGCAGTACTTC.

V gene TRBV28 combines with J gene TRBJ2-7; D might be TRBD1 or TRBD2, each matching 5 bases. Trimming pared 6 bases from V and 6 bases from J, leaving 18 bases between. Germline V CDR1 and CDR2: MDHEN, SYDVKM. The CDR3 length is 14 residues. The CDR3 coding sequence is TGTGCCAGCAGCAGTCAAGGGGTCCGGGGCGAGCAGTACTTC. It codes for CASSSQGVRGEQYF.

The CDR3 bases are TGTGCCAGCTCACCGGGGACAGTTTATAATTCACCCCTCCACTTT. Its protein product is CASSPGTVYNSPLHF. This sequence joins TRBV18 and TRBJ1-6; 7 nucleotides agree with TRBD1. V shed 3 bases and J 4 bases; nucleotides not matched to a gene: 3. CDR1 and CDR2 (germline): KGHSH, LQKENI. The CDR3 totals 15 residues.

The genes are TRBV6-1 and TRBJ1-1; no firm D call. V was trimmed by 7 bases and J by 0 bases, leaving 3 bases between them. The germline V gene encodes CDR1 MNHNS and CDR2 SASEGT. There are 11 residues in the CDR3. The CDR3 coding sequence is TGTGCCAGCATACTGAACACTGAAGCTTTCTTT. Translation gives CASILNTEAFF.

This chain joins TRBV4-2 and TRBJ2-7, with D possibly matching TRBD2 (6 bases). Per the germline V gene, CDR1 is LGHNA and CDR2 is YNFKEQ. V was cut by 5 bases and J by 0 bases, with 11 bases left in between. The CDR3 covers 14 residues. CDR3 residues: CASSERAGSYEQYF. CDR3 DNA sequence: TGTGCCAGCAGCGAGAGAGCGGGCTCCTACGAGCAGTACTTC.